The source of this T cell receptor (beta chain) is a study of immune evolution from preneoplasia to lung adenocarcinoma. General study findings and limits: Later-stage lesions appeared to have more T cells, more diversity, less clonality. Normal lung had the highest top T cell clone frequencies.

This clone is labeled medium-sized. Its antigen remains unidentified. CDR1 and CDR2 from the germline V gene are LNHDA and SQIVND (reference sequence). The CDR3 sequence is 15 residues long. With 5 bases clipped from V and 4 bases from J, the junction kept 9 bases outside the gene matches. Resections took place in Japan or China from about 2013 to 2018. The table came from immunoSEQ multiplex PCR; TCRdb's copy has only in-frame clones and leaves some out. The table lists fewer than 6,000 clones, about 81% of them singletons, with 10% to 13% in the top ten. The sequence derives from a person aged 45 to 69 with lung adenocarcinoma. The chain employs TRBV19 and TRBJ1-2; 8 bases map to TRBD1. The sequenced sample was FFPE normal lung tissue adjacent to the tumor. CDR3 protein: CASSPLGQEPYGYTF. The CDR3 DNA sequence: TGTGCCAGTAGTCCCCTGGGACAGGAGCCCTATGGCTACACCTTC. Supplemented by reference TRBV19 and TRBJ1-2, the full variable domain reads DGGITQSPKYLFRKEGQNVTLSCEQNLNHDAMYWYRQDPGQGLRLIYYSQIVNDFQKGDIAEGYSVSREKKESFPLTVTSAQKNPTAFYLCASSPLGQEPYGYTFGSGTRLTVV.